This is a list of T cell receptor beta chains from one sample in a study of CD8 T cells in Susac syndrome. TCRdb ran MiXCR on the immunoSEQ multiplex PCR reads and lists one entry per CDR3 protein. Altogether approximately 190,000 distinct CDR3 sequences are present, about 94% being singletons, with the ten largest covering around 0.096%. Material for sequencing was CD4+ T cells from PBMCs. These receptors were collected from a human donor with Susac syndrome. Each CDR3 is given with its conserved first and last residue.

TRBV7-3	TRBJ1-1	CASSLAGQGNTEAFF
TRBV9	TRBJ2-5	CASSVQDQETQYF
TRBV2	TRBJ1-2	CASSAGNYGYTF
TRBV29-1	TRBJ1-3	CSVTWGNTIYF
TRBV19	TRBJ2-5	CASSVGPVQETQYF
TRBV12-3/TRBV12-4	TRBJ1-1	CASSPRGTVNTEAFF
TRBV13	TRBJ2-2	CASSLRQGRGTGELFF
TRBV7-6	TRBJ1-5	CASSLDPNQPQHF
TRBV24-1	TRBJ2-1	CATSDTDRGLFF
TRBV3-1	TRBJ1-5	CASSQEVVTANQPQHF
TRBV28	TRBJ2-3	CASSFRVNTQYF
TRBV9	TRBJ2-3	CASSVAPRSGGTTDTQYF